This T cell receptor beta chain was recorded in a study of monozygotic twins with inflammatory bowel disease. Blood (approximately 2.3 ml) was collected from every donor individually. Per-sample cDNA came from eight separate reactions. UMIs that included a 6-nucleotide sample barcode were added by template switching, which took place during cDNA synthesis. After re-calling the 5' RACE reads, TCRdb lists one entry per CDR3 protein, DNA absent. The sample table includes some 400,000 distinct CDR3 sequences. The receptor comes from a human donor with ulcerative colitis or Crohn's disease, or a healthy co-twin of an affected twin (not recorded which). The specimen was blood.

The CDR3 protein is CATKGPANTGELFF. This sequence joins TRBV24-1 and TRBJ2-2. Germline CDR1 is KGHDR and CDR2 is SFDVKD. The CDR3 is 14 residues long.